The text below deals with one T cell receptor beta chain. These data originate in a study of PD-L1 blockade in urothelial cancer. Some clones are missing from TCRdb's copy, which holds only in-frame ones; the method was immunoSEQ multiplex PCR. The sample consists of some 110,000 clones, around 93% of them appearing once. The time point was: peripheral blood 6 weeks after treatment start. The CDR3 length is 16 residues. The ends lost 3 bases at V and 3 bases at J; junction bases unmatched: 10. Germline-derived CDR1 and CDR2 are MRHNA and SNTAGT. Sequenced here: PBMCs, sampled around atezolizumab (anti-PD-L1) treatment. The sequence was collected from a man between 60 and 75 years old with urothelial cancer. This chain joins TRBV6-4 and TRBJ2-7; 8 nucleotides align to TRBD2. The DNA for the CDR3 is TGTGCCAGCAGTGAAATGGCGACTAGCGCCCTCTACGAGCAGTACTTC. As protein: CASSEMATSALYEQYF.